This TCR beta chain was recovered during a study of blood T cells in healthy people across ages. Comment on this clonotype: What it binds is unknown.

The study, taken as a whole, reports: Lack of knowledge of donor CMV status possibly confounded expanded clonotype changes. There were more naive CD4+ cells and higher diversity in long-lived donors than in aged donors.

Then a second PCR, running about 6 to 12 cycles, was carried out with a sample-barcoded 5' primer and a J-beta primer mix. Every cDNA was tagged by a template-switch adaptor with 12 random nucleotides. Each CDR3 protein gets one entry after TCRdb re-called the 5' RACE reads with MiXCR. The repertoire holds some 1.4 million distinct CDR3 sequences, 42% seen once, with roughly 8.2% in the top ten. The sequenced sample consisted of blood. The receptor comes from a woman aged 18-29 years in good health.

The chain's CDR3 is CASKLAGDLREQYF. The CDR3 nucleotides are TGCGCCAGCAAACTAGCGGGGGACTTACGGGAGCAGTACTTC. The chain couples TRBV5-1 to TRBJ2-5, with TRBD2 matching 11 bases. V lost 6 bases to trimming and J lost 11 bases; unmatched junction nucleotides: 12. This CDR3 spans 14 amino acids. Germline loops: CDR1 SGHRS, CDR2 YFSETQ.